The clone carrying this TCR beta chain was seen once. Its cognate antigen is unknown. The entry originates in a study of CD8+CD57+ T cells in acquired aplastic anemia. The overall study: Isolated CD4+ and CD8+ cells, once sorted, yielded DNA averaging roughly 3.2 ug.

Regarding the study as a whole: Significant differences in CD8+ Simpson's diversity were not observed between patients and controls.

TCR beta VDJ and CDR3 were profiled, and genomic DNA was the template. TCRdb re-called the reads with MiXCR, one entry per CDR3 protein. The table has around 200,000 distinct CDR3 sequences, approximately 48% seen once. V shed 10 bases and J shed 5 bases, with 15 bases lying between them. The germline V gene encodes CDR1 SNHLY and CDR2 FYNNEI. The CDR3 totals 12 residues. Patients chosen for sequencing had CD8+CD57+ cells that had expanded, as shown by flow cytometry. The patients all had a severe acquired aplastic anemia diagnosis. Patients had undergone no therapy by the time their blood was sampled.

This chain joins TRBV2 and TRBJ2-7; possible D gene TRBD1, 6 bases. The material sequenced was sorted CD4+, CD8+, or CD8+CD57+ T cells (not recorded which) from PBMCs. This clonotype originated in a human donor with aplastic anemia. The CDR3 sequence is CATTGSLDEQYF. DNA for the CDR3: TGTGCCACTACAGGGAGTCTCGACGAGCAGTACTTC. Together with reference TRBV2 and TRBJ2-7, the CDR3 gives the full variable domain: EPEVTQTPSHQVTQMGQEVILRCVPISNHLYFYWYRQILGQKVEFLVSFYNNEISEKSEIFDDQFSVERPDGSNFTLKIRSTKLEDSAMYFCATTGSLDEQYFGPGTRLTVT.